The 23 T cell receptor beta chains below were found in one sample sequenced in a study of blood T cell repertoires in COVID-19. TCRdb's table, derived via immunoSEQ multiplex PCR, lists solely in-frame clones and lacks some. In the table there are over 150,000 clones, about 73% of which are singletons. Sequencing was carried out using peripheral blood. The origin of the receptors is an elderly man with acute or convalescent COVID-19.

This clone has a handful of counts. This rearrangement joins TRBV7-2 to TRBJ1-1; D not resolved. CDR3 size: 13 residues. The V end was cut by 1 base, the J end by 5 bases, with 8 bases between. CDR1 is SGHTA and CDR2 is FQGNSA in the germline V gene. CDR3 in amino acids: CASSLGGSTEAFF. For the CDR3, the DNA is TGTGCCAGCAGCTTAGGAGGGTCAACTGAAGCTTTCTTT.

The rearrangement uses TRBV7-9 and TRBJ2-1, with 9 bases lining up with TRBD1. Looked up from germline, CDR1 is SEHNR and CDR2 is FQNEAQ (reference sequence). V dropped 5 bases and J dropped 6; count of bases not matched to a gene: 11. CDR3 size: 16 residues. The CDR3 DNA follows: TGTGCCAGCAGCCCTAGCTTCTGGGACAGGGCCAATGAGCAGTTCTTC. Translating it yields CASSPSFWDRANEQFF.

V is TRBV5-8 and J is TRBJ1-5, with 8 nucleotides matching TRBD1. Germline CDR1 is SGHTS and CDR2 is YDEGEE. The CDR3 is 14 amino acids. Losses at the gene ends were 3 bases for V and 11 bases for J; bases not matched to a gene: 10. Here the CDR3 reads CASSSWDRLATQHF. The CDR3 DNA sequence: TGTGCCAGCAGCTCTTGGGACAGGTTGGCGACCCAGCATTTT.

V is TRBV4-2 and J is TRBJ2-1; 13 bases are shared with TRBD2. CDR1 and CDR2 (germline): LGHNA, YNFKEQ. The length of the CDR3 is 16 residues. V lost 6 bases, J lost 4 bases, and 6 bases stayed unmatched. The CDR3 DNA is TGTGCCAGCAGTACTAGCGGGGGGGGAACGTACAATGAGCAGTTCTTC. Translating gives CASSTSGGGTYNEQFF.

The chain links TRBV4-2 to TRBJ2-3; TRBD1 aligns across 7 bases. With V trimmed by 0 bases and J by 1 base, 4 bases remained unmatched. Germline assignment: CDR1 LGHNA and CDR2 YNFKEQ. The CDR3 spans 16 residues. The CDR3 spells CASSQDRTGGTDTQYF. The CDR3 nucleotides read TGTGCCAGCAGCCAAGATCGGACAGGCGGCACAGATACGCAGTATTTT.

This chain joins TRBV6-5 and TRBJ1-1; D may be TRBD1 (6 bases). CDR3 length: 15 residues. The ends were cut back, 0 bases at V and 5 bases at J, with 13 bases in the middle. Per the germline V gene, CDR1 is MNHEY and CDR2 is SVGAGI. Written as DNA, the CDR3 is TGTGCCAGCAGTTACTCCCGCCAGGGGCAAACTGAAGCTTTCTTT. This translates into CASSYSRQGQTEAFF.

The chain employs TRBV12-3 or TRBV12-4 and TRBJ2-7; D remains unclear. The CDR3 has 13 amino acids. The V and J ends lost 2 bases and 0 bases respectively, with 5 bases between them. In DNA form, the CDR3 reads TGTGCCAGCAGTTTATACAGCTCCTACGAGCAGTACTTC. Amino acids: CASSLYSSYEQYF.

There are a few counts of this clone. This chain uses TRBV10-3 with TRBJ2-5; 11 bases line up with TRBD2. The CDR3 extends over 14 amino acids. Germline CDR1 reads ENHRY; CDR2 reads SYGVKD. V shed 4 bases, J shed 2 bases, and the junction held 0 bases outside the gene matches. Here the CDR3 reads CAISGLAGQETQYF. The CDR3 nucleotides are TGTGCCATCAGTGGACTAGCGGGGCAAGAGACCCAGTACTTC.

The sample holds one count of this clone. The chain recombines TRBV5-4 with TRBJ1-4; D might be TRBD1 (6 bases). Looked up from germline, CDR1 is SGHNT and CDR2 is YYREEE (reference sequence). Trimming took 2 bases from V and 0 from J, leaving 11 bases between them. The CDR3 is 16 amino acids. Written as DNA, the CDR3 is TGTGCCAGCAGCTTTGCAGGGGCCTCAACTAATGAAAAACTGTTTTTT. It codes for CASSFAGASTNEKLFF. Filled out from reference TRBV5-4 and TRBJ1-4, the complete variable domain reads ETGVTQSPTHLIKTRGQQVTLRCSSQSGHNTVSWYQQALGQGPQFIFQYYREEENGRGNFPPRFSGLQFPNYSSELNVNALELDDSALYLCASSFAGASTNEKLFFGSGTQLSVL.

The chain recombines TRBV5-1 with TRBJ2-3; possible D gene TRBD2, 6 bases. The CDR3 contains 16 residues. CDR1 and CDR2 from the germline V gene are SGHRS and YFSETQ. The V end was cut by 4 bases, the J end by 0 bases, with 15 bases between. The CDR3 sequence is CASSLPSGTSTDTQYF. For the CDR3, the DNA is TGCGCCAGCAGCCTCCCTTCCGGGACTAGCACAGATACGCAGTATTTT.

This clone was seen a few times. The J gene is TRBJ2-1, the V gene TRBV6-2 or TRBV6-3; a weak D match, TRBD1 (6 bases). Germline-derived CDR1 and CDR2 are MNHEY and SVGEGT. This CDR3 is 17 amino acids long. The V end was cut by 6 bases, the J end by 2 bases, with 20 bases between. The CDR3 loop is CASSPLRTDSPYNEQFF. The CDR3 nucleotides read TGTGCCAGCAGCCCCCTCCGGACAGACAGCCCCTACAATGAGCAGTTCTTC.

The chain carries TRBV5-1 and TRBJ2-5; TRBD2 matches 7 bases. V was clipped by 4 bases and J by 4 bases; unmatched bases: 13. Germline CDR1 SGHRS, CDR2 YFSETQ. The CDR3 has 16 residues. CDR3 in DNA: TGCGCCAGCAGCGTTGTCGGGGGGTGGAGCGGAGAGACCCAGTACTTC. Protein sequence: CASSVVGGWSGETQYF.

The sample holds a few counts of this clone. V is TRBV19 and J is TRBJ1-5; TRBD1 might be the D (6 bases). Per germline, CDR1 LNHDA and CDR2 SQIVND (reference sequence). The CDR3 runs to 16 residues. V was pared by 4 bases and J by 0 bases, with 13 bases between. CDR3 sequence reads: CASSTTGSNSNQPQHF. The CDR3 DNA reads as TGTGCCAGTAGTACGACAGGATCTAATAGCAATCAGCCCCAGCATTTT.

V gene TRBV18 combines with J gene TRBJ2-5, with D possibly matching TRBD2 (5 bases). This CDR3 has 15 residues. Germline CDR1 is KGHSH and CDR2 is LQKENI. V lost 7 bases, J lost 2 bases, and 17 bases lay in between. CDR3: CASFKAPGWQETQYF. The DNA for the CDR3 is TGTGCCAGCTTCAAAGCCCCGGGGTGGCAAGAGACCCAGTACTTC.

The chain carries TRBV7-9 and TRBJ1-2; D is perhaps TRBD1 (5 bases). Trimming shortened V by 1 base and J by 8 bases, and 14 bases separated the two germline ends. The CDR3 extends over 14 amino acids. Germline V CDR1 and CDR2: SEHNR, FQNEAQ (reference sequence). Here the CDR3 reads CASSLDLLGEGYTF. CDR3 bases: TGTGCCAGCAGCTTAGATTTGCTAGGGGAAGGCTACACCTTC.

The CDR3 region is CSVRPALDLAKNIQYF. Written as DNA, the CDR3 is TGCAGCGTTCGGCCAGCGTTAGATTTAGCCAAAAACATTCAGTACTTC. The V gene is TRBV29-1, the J gene TRBJ2-4; unclear D gene. Trimming took off 5 bases at V and 0 bases at J, with 17 bases between the two ends. CDR1 SQVTM and CDR2 ANQGSEA come from the germline V gene. The CDR3 covers 16 residues.

The V and J genes are TRBV6-6 and TRBJ2-2; no reliable D call. Trimming removed 8 bases at V and 1 base at J, with 8 bases between. The CDR3 has 13 amino acids. Germline V gene lookup returns CDR1 MNHNY and CDR2 SVGAGI (reference sequence). In DNA form, the CDR3 reads TGTGCCAGCCTCACAGAGAACACCGGGGAGCTGTTTTTT. Translation: CASLTENTGELFF.

The V gene is TRBV2, the J gene TRBJ1-6, with TRBD1 identical over 7 bases. Germline V gene lookup returns CDR1 SNHLY and CDR2 FYNNEI. The CDR3 totals 12 residues. The V gene end was trimmed by 10 bases and the J gene end by 6 bases; junction bases not matched to a gene: 3. The CDR3 bases are TGTGCCATACAGGGGACTAATTCACCCCTCCACTTT. Its protein is CAIQGTNSPLHF. Looking up the rest from reference TRBV2 and TRBJ1-6 gives the full variable domain: EPEVTQTPSHQVTQMGQEVILRCVPISNHLYFYWYRQILGQKVEFLVSFYNNEISEKSEIFDDQFSVERPDGSNFTLKIRSTKLEDSAMYFCAIQGTNSPLHFGNGTRLTVT.

V and J are TRBV3-1 (or the pseudogene TRBV3-2) and TRBJ2-5, with 7 bases identical to TRBD2. Germline lookup yields CDR1 LGHDT and CDR2 YNNKEL (reference sequence). The CDR3 runs 15 residues. Trimming at V came to 1 base and at J to 5 bases, leaving 7 bases not matched to a gene. CDR3 in amino acids: CASSQAAGVSETQYF. The CDR3 coding sequence is TGTGCCAGCAGCCAAGCGGCGGGGGTCAGCGAGACCCAGTACTTC.

The chain has TRBV14 and TRBJ1-3, with 7 bases lining up with TRBD1. The CDR3 contains 17 residues. J lost 0 bases, V lost 4 bases, and 9 bases had no gene match. Per the germline V gene, CDR1 is SGHDN and CDR2 is FVKESK. CDR3 loop: CASSRRQGSPSGNTIYF. CDR3 in DNA: TGTGCCAGCAGCCGAAGACAGGGCTCCCCCTCTGGAAACACCATATATTTT.

This sequence joins TRBV5-1 and TRBJ1-1, with D possibly matching TRBD1 (5 bases). From germline, CDR1 is SGHRS and CDR2 YFSETQ. The CDR3 sequence is 14 residues long. The V and J ends lost 3 bases and 7 bases respectively, with 16 bases between them. CDR3 bases: TGCGCCAGCAGCTCAACACCACCGGGGGGTGAAGCTTTCTTT. It specifies CASSSTPPGGEAFF.

The rearrangement joins TRBV24-1 to TRBJ2-3; 11 bases fit TRBD2. The CDR3 length is 16 residues. J was trimmed by 4 bases and V by 5 bases; bases with no gene match: 7. CDR1 KGHDR and CDR2 SFDVKD come from the germline V gene. This chain's CDR3 is CATSAGTSGGADTQYF. CDR3 DNA: TGTGCCACCAGTGCCGGGACTAGCGGCGGGGCAGATACGCAGTATTTT.

This clone has just one count. Other DNA sequences in this specimen translate into the identical CDR3. The chain combines TRBV5-1 with TRBJ2-2, with TRBD1 identical over 7 bases. CDR1 SGHRS and CDR2 YFSETQ come from the germline V gene. This CDR3 has 14 amino acids. V lost 3 bases to trimming and J lost 3 bases; unmatched junction nucleotides: 2. The CDR3 reads CASSSGQDTGELFF. The CDR3 DNA reads as TGCGCCAGCAGCTCCGGACAGGACACCGGGGAGCTGTTTTTT.